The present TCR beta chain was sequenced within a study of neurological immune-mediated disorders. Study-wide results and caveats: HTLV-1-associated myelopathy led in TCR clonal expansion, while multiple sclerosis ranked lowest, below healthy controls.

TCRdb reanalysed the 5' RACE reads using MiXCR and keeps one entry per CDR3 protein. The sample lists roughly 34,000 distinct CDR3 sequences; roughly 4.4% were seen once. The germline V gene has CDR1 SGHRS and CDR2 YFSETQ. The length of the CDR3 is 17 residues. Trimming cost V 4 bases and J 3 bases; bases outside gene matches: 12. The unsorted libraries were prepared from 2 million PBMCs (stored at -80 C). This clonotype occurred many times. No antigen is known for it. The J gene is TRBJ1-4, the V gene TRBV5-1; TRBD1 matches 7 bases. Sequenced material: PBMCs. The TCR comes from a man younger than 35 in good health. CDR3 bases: TGCGCCAGCAGCCTGGGGAGACAGGGATCGTCTAATGAAAAACTGTTTTTT. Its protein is CASSLGRQGSSNEKLFF.